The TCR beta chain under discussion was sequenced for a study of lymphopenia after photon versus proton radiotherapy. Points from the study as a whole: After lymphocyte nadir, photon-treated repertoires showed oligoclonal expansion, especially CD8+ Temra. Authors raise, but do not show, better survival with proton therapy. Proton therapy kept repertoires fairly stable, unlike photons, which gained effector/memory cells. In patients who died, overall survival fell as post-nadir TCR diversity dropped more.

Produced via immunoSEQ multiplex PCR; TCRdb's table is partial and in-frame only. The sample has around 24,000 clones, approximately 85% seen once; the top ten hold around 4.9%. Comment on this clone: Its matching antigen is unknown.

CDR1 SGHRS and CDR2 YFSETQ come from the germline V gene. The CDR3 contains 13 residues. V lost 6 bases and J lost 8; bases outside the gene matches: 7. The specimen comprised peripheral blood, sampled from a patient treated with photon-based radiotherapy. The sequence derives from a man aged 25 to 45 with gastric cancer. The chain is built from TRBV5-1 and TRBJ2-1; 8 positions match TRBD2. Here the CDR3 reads CASTRLGGDEQFF. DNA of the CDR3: TGCGCCAGCACCCGGCTCGGGGGGGATGAGCAGTTCTTC.